This entry describes one TCR beta chain. TCRdb keeps only in-frame clones here, not all; method: immunoSEQ multiplex PCR. The sample holds 7,000 to 9,000 clones; approximately 33% are singletons and the top ten take around 4.9%. The sample comes from a study of graft-versus-host responses after intestinal transplantation. The CDR3 extends over 15 amino acids. CDR1 is SGHRS and CDR2 is YFSETQ in the germline V gene. V gave up 4 bases and J gave up 5 bases; unmatched junction bases: 9. Sorting was performed after the reaction on proliferating CFSE-low CD3+CD4+ and CD3+CD8+ responders. Sample: alloreactive CD4+ T cells from a mixed lymphocyte reaction culture, taken before intestinal transplant. Subset reported: CFSE-low proliferating T cells sorted from roughly six-day pre-transplant mixed lymphocyte reaction (GvH or HvG direction). This receptor was obtained from a human patient who received an intestinal transplant. This rearrangement joins TRBV5-1 to TRBJ2-7, with 10 bases lining up with TRBD2. The CDR3 loop reads CASSLRTSGGDEQYF. CDR3 nucleotides: TGCGCCAGCAGCCTCAGGACTAGCGGAGGAGACGAGCAGTACTTC.